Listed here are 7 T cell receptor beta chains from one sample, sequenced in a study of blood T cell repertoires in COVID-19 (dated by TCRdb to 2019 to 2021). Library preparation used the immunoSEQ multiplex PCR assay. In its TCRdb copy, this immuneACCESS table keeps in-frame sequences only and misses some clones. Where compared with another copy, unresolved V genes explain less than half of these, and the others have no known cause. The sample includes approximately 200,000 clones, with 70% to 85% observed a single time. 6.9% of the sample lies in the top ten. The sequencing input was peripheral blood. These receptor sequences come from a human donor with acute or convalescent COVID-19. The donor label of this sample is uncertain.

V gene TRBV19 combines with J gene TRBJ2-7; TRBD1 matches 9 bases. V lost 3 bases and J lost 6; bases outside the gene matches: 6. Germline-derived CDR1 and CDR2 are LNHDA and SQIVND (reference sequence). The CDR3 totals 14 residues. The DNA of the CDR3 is TGTGCCAGTAGTATGGGGACAGGGACGACCGAGCAGTACTTC. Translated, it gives CASSMGTGTTEQYF.

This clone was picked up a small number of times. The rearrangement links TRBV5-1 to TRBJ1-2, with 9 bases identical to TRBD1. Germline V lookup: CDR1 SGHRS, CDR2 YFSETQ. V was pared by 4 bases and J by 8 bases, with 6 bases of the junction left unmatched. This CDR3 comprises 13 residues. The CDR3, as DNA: TGCGCCAGCAGCGGGACAGGGAAGCCGGGCTACACCTTC. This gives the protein CASSGTGKPGYTF.

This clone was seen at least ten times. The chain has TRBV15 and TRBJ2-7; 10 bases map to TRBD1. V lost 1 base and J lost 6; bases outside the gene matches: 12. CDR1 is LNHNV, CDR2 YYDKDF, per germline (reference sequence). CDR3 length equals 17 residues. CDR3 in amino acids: CATSRARGGQGTGEQYF. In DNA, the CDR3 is TGTGCCACCAGCAGAGCAAGAGGGGGACAGGGGACTGGCGAGCAGTACTTC.

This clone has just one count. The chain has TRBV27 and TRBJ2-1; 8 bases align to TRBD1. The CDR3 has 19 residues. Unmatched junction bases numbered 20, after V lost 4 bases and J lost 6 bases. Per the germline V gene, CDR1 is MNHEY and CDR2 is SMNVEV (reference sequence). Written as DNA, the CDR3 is TGTGCCAGCAGTTCCTCCGGCAGGGGGCGCGGTGGAGTCCCCAATGAGCAGTTCTTC. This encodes CASSSSGRGRGGVPNEQFF.

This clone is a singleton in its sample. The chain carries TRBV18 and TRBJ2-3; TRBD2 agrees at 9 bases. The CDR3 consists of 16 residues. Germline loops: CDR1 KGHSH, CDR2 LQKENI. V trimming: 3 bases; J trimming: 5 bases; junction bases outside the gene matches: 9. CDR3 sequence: CASSPYSGRRGDTQYF. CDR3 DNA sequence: TGTGCCAGCTCACCTTACAGCGGGAGGAGGGGAGATACGCAGTATTTT.

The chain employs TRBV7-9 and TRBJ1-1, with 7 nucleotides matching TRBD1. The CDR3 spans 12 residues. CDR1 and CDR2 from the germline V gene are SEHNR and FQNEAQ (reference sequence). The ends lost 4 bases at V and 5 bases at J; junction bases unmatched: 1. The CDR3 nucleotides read TGTGCCAGCAGCTGGACAGGAACTGAAGCTTTCTTT. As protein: CASSWTGTEAFF.

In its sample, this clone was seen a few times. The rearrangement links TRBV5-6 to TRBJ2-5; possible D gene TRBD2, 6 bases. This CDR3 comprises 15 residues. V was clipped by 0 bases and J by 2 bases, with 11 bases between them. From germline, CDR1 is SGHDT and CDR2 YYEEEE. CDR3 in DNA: TGTGCCAGCAGCTTGGCCACGGGGAGGCAAGAGACCCAGTACTTC. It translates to CASSLATGRQETQYF.